This entry describes one TCR beta chain. These data belong to a study of regulatory T cells in long-lasting Graves disease. Germline values: CDR1 LNHDA, CDR2 SQIVND (reference sequence). Unmatched junction bases numbered 16, after V lost 9 bases and J lost 5 bases. The CDR3 totals 17 residues. Construction of the TCR beta libraries employed iRepertoire HTBI primers in conjunction with Arm-PCR of CDR3 regions. MiXCR was run by TCRdb on the multiplex PCR reads, yielding one entry per CDR3 protein. The top ten clones hold roughly 40% of a sample with 600,000 to 800,000 distinct CDR3 sequences, 25% to 35% of them seen once. Specified time point: persistent/refractory GD, antithyroid drugs over 5 years with positive TRAb. Construction of the TCR library relied on RNA isolated from PBMCs. It was American Thyroid Association guidelines that determined Graves' disease diagnosis. Peripheral blood, approximately 9 milliliters per patient, was collected in EDTA tubes.

This clonotype was sampled from a female donor with Graves disease. Sequencing was performed on peripheral blood mononuclear cells (PBMCs), taken when the disease was refractory, from a patient treated with antithyroid drugs. The chain uses TRBV19 and TRBJ2-2, with 9 bases identical to TRBD1. The chain's CDR3 is CASERESGTGRTGELFF. In DNA, the CDR3 is TGTGCCAGCGAAAGGGAGTCCGGGACAGGGAGAACCGGGGAGCTGTTTTTT.